These 20 T cell receptor beta chains came from one sample sequenced in a study of T cell responses to AZD1222 COVID-19 vaccine. Profiling relied on immunoSEQ multiplex PCR, and the TCRdb table lists in-frame clones only, not all of them. This table has some 190,000 clones, approximately 90% appearing once. Sample: peripheral blood, taken on day 0 of AZD1222 vaccination. Receptors originate from an adult in good health.

V usage is TRBV27 and J usage is TRBJ2-1; D remains ambiguous. The CDR3 spans 16 residues. V was pared by 1 base and J by 0 bases, with 10 bases between. Germline loops: CDR1 MNHEY, CDR2 SMNVEV (reference sequence). The DNA of the CDR3 is TGTGCCAGCAGTTTATTATTAACAAACTCCTACAATGAGCAGTTCTTC. Translation gives CASSLLLTNSYNEQFF.

The CDR3 sequence: CASSYQGPGTPQHF. In nucleotides, the CDR3 is TGTGCCAGCAGTTACCAAGGGCCCGGGACACCCCAGCATTTT. The chain uses TRBV6-5 and TRBJ1-5; D may be TRBD1 (6 bases). The germline CDR1 and CDR2 sequences are MNHEY and SVGAGI. CDR3 length: 14 residues. The V end lost 2 bases, the J end lost 10 bases, and 15 bases lay between the germline ends.

V usage is TRBV11-3 and J usage is TRBJ2-1; TRBD1 matches 11 bases. This CDR3 is built from 16 residues. V shed 1 base and J 12 bases; nucleotides not matched to a gene: 11. CDR1 and CDR2 from the germline V gene are SGHNT and YENEEA. As DNA, the CDR3 is TGTGCCAGCAGCTTAGTTAGGGACAGGGGGATGGAGAGGCAGTTCTTC. Translation: CASSLVRDRGMERQFF.

This chain connects TRBV2 to TRBJ2-2; D not certain. CDR1 SNHLY and CDR2 FYNNEI come from the germline V gene. The CDR3 has 15 amino acids. Deletions cut 4 bases from V and 4 bases from J, with 13 bases between. The chain's CDR3 is CASSVLPPSTGELFF. DNA for the CDR3: TGTGCCAGCAGTGTTCTCCCACCTAGCACCGGGGAGCTGTTTTTT.

This chain uses TRBV11-2 with TRBJ1-1; 9 nucleotides align to TRBD1. Per germline, CDR1 SGHAT and CDR2 FQNNGV. Trimming removed 4 bases from V and 5 bases from J; junction bases left unmatched: 5. The CDR3 has 14 residues. The CDR3 region is CASSSTGGETEAFF. Written as DNA, the CDR3 is TGTGCCAGCAGCTCTACAGGGGGCGAGACTGAAGCTTTCTTT.

V is TRBV15 and J is TRBJ1-2, with a weak D call TRBD1 (5 bases). The germline V and J ends were trimmed by 5 bases and 7 bases, with 20 bases remaining between them. In germline, CDR1 is LNHNV, CDR2 YYDKDF (reference sequence). This CDR3 region has 15 residues. CDR3 sequence reads: CATSSREKTILGYTF. CDR3 in DNA: TGTGCCACCAGCTCCAGGGAAAAGACGATCCTTGGCTACACCTTC.

The chain combines TRBV18 with TRBJ1-3, with a possible D match to TRBD1 (5 bases). Germline CDR1 is KGHSH and CDR2 is LQKENI. CDR3 length equals 16 residues. V gave up 5 bases and J gave up 2 bases, with 16 bases separating them. The CDR3 nucleotides are TGTGCCAGCTCATCTTCGCGCGGGGCTACTGGAAACACCATATATTTT. Its translation is CASSSSRGATGNTIYF.

In its sample, this clone was seen once. The chain has TRBV18 and TRBJ1-3, with a possible D match to TRBD1 (5 bases). Looked up from germline, CDR1 is KGHSH and CDR2 is LQKENI. The V end lost 0 bases, the J end lost 7 bases, and 19 bases lay between the germline ends. The CDR3 is 17 residues long. The CDR3 sequence: CASSPPSQGSLGNTIYF. In nucleotides, the CDR3 is TGTGCCAGCTCACCACCGTCGCAGGGTTCATTGGGTAACACCATATATTTT. Complete variable domain (other parts from reference TRBV18 and TRBJ1-3): NAGVMQNPRHLVRRRGQEARLRCSPMKGHSHVYWYRQLPEEGLKFMVYLQKENIIDESGMPKERFSAEFPKEGPSILRIQQVVRGDSAAYFCASSPPSQGSLGNTIYFGEGSWLTVV.

V gene TRBV2 combines with J gene TRBJ1-1; possible D gene TRBD1, 5 bases. Germline-derived CDR1 and CDR2 are SNHLY and FYNNEI. V dropped 0 bases and J dropped 8 bases, with 10 bases sitting between them. The CDR3 has 13 residues. CDR3 sequence: CASSEARQSEAFF. DNA of the CDR3: TGTGCCAGCAGTGAAGCACGACAGAGCGAAGCTTTCTTT.

The J gene is TRBJ2-7, the V gene TRBV7-6, with 10 nucleotides matching TRBD2. V was pared by 2 bases and J by 7 bases, with 17 bases of the junction left unmatched. The CDR3 length is 18 residues. Per the germline V gene, CDR1 is SGHVS and CDR2 is FNYEAQ. For the CDR3, the DNA is TGTGCCAGCAGCTTAATACCCCCCAGCGGGGGGGATTACGTTGAGCAGTACTTC. Amino acids: CASSLIPPSGGDYVEQYF.

The V gene is TRBV6-5, the J gene TRBJ2-3, with 11 positions matching TRBD1. The germline gives CDR1 MNHEY, CDR2 SVGAGI. V lost 5 bases and J lost 4; bases outside the gene matches: 5. The CDR3 is 15 amino acids. CDR3 sequence: CASSPLGQGADTQYF. In nucleotides, the CDR3 is TGTGCCAGCAGTCCATTGGGACAGGGGGCAGATACGCAGTATTTT.

The J gene is TRBJ2-5, the V gene TRBV5-8; D is undetermined. CDR3 size: 14 residues. The V end lost 0 bases, the J end lost 1 base, and 7 bases lay between the germline ends. Germline V lookup: CDR1 SGHTS, CDR2 YDEGEE. CDR3 sequence: CASSLDVSQETQYF. CDR3 coding DNA: TGTGCCAGCAGCTTGGATGTCTCCCAAGAGACCCAGTACTTC.

This chain connects TRBV14 to TRBJ1-1; 8 bases align to TRBD1. The CDR3 runs to 13 residues. Germline CDR1 SGHDN, CDR2 FVKESK. After removal of 4 bases from V and 7 bases from J, the junction contained 5 bases not matched to a gene. Here the CDR3 DNA reads TGTGCCAGCAGCCCCGGCGGACAGGGTGAAGCTTTCTTT. Its translation is CASSPGGQGEAFF.

This clone was detected only once. This chain connects TRBV4-2 to TRBJ2-1, with 11 bases fitting TRBD1. The CDR3 sequence is 14 residues long. V trimming: 9 bases; J trimming: 3 bases; junction bases outside the gene matches: 4. Germline V gene data show CDR1 as LGHNA and CDR2 as YNFKEQ. In nucleotides, the CDR3 is TGTGCCAGTGGGGGGACAGGGGGCTACAATGAGCAGTTCTTC. It encodes CASGGTGGYNEQFF.

The chain combines TRBV27 with TRBJ1-2; the D gene is possibly TRBD1 (6 bases). Germline values: CDR1 MNHEY, CDR2 SMNVEV (reference sequence). CDR3 length: 14 amino acids. Trimming left V 6 bases short and J 8 bases short, with 19 bases between. The CDR3, as DNA: TGTGCCAGCAGCCCGTTTGGGCAGGGGAACGGCTACACCTTC. Encoded protein: CASSPFGQGNGYTF.

V usage is TRBV7-9 and J usage is TRBJ2-2; TRBD2 matches at 7 bases. CDR1 is SEHNR and CDR2 is FQNEAQ in the germline V gene (reference sequence). J lost 4 bases, V lost 5 bases, and 10 bases had no gene match. This CDR3 has 16 amino acids. The CDR3 DNA reads TGTGCCAGCAGCGCCTGGGAGAGCGGGACCACCGGGGAGCTGTTTTTT. It codes for CASSAWESGTTGELFF.

This clone was observed a few times. The rearrangement uses TRBV5-6 and TRBJ1-5, with TRBD1 as a possible D gene (6 bases). The CDR3 spans 12 residues. The germline gives CDR1 SGHDT, CDR2 YYEEEE. V lost 3 bases to trimming and J lost 6 bases, with 7 bases between them. CDR3 coding DNA: TGTGCCAGCAGCTCAGGGGTTCAGCCCCAGCATTTT. It codes for CASSSGVQPQHF.

V and J are TRBV7-9 and TRBJ2-7, with TRBD2 identical over 11 bases. Looked up from germline, CDR1 is SEHNR and CDR2 is FQNEAQ (reference sequence). Trimming at V came to 1 base and at J to 3 bases, leaving 5 bases not matched to a gene. There are 16 residues in the CDR3. CDR3 region: CASSLGGTSGGYEQYF. CDR3 nucleotides: TGTGCCAGCAGCTTAGGGGGTACTAGCGGGGGCTACGAGCAGTACTTC.

The CDR3 bases are TGTGCCAGCAGCTTGGGGCTAGTACCTAACGAGCAGTACTTC. This sequence encodes CASSLGLVPNEQYF. This chain connects TRBV5-6 to TRBJ2-7; D ambiguous. Trimming shortened V by 0 bases and J by 5 bases, and 12 bases separated the two germline ends. Germline CDR1 reads SGHDT; CDR2 reads YYEEEE. This CDR3 spans 14 amino acids.

J is TRBJ1-1 and V is TRBV28, with D perhaps TRBD1 (6 bases). Germline lookup yields CDR1 MDHEN and CDR2 SYDVKM. The V end was cut by 3 bases, the J end by 4 bases, with 12 bases between. The CDR3 spans 14 residues. The CDR3 sequence: CASSFGGRSTEAFF. For the CDR3, the DNA is TGTGCCAGCAGTTTTGGGGGCCGAAGCACTGAAGCTTTCTTT.